These 20 T cell receptor beta chains share one sample of origin, sequenced in a study of cytomegalovirus exposure and HLA in healthy donors. Use of 60 Vbeta and 13 Jbeta primers characterized the PCR. TCRdb's copy holds only in-frame clones and misses some; the assay was immunoSEQ multiplex PCR. Of about 76,000 clones detected, 72% appear once; the ten largest clones hold 11%. Specimen: PBMCs. All receptors derive from a woman between 35 and 50 years old in good health and CMV-seropositive.

This chain uses TRBV6-1 with TRBJ2-5; TRBD2 might be the D (5 bases). Trimming removed 7 bases at V and 3 bases at J, with 9 bases between. Germline CDR1 reads MNHNS; CDR2 reads SASEGT. The CDR3 is 12 residues long. The CDR3 DNA reads as TGTGCCAGCACCTGGGAGAAAGAGACCCAGTACTTC. Residues: CASTWEKETQYF.

This chain joins TRBV25-1 and TRBJ1-1; perhaps TRBD1 as D (5 bases). CDR3 length equals 13 residues. Trimming took 6 bases from V and 4 from J, leaving 12 bases between them. Germline-derived CDR1 and CDR2 are MGHDK and SYGVNS. CDR3 nucleotides: TGTGCCAGCAGGAGGGGAGGGAGCACTGAAGCTTTCTTT. Translation: CASRRGGSTEAFF.

This chain uses TRBV25-1 with TRBJ1-1, with D maybe TRBD1 (5 bases). There are 12 residues in the CDR3. Germline V gene lookup returns CDR1 MGHDK and CDR2 SYGVNS. V was trimmed by 6 bases and J by 4 bases, leaving 9 bases between them. CDR3 DNA: TGTGCCAGCAGAAAGGGGCCCACTGAAGCTTTCTTT. Encoded protein: CASRKGPTEAFF.

This clone was picked up a small number of times. The V and J genes are TRBV6-5 and TRBJ1-2; D perhaps matches TRBD1 (5 bases). Germline CDR1 and CDR2: MNHEY and SVGAGI. Trimming removed 5 bases at V and 4 bases at J, with 14 bases between. The CDR3 spans 14 residues. CDR3: CASSESGSGYGYTF. DNA of the CDR3: TGTGCCAGCAGTGAATCAGGGTCTGGCTATGGCTACACCTTC.

This clone was seen a single time. The chain employs TRBV7-9 and TRBJ2-2; weak D call: TRBD1 (6 bases). Between the trimmed V and J ends, which lost 2 bases and 0 bases, there was a span of 16 bases. Germline CDR1 is SEHNR and CDR2 is FQNEAQ (reference sequence). This CDR3 is built from 18 residues. DNA of the CDR3: TGTGCCAGCAGCTTACCGGCAGGGGAATCCGCGAACACCGGGGAGCTGTTTTTT. This encodes CASSLPAGESANTGELFF.

The rearrangement links TRBV29-1 to TRBJ2-6; D perhaps matches TRBD2 (6 bases). V shed 6 bases and J shed 0 bases, with 12 bases lying between them. This CDR3 region has 15 residues. Germline loops: CDR1 SQVTM, CDR2 ANQGSEA. CDR3 loop: CSVGGVSSGANVLTF. DNA for the CDR3: TGCAGCGTCGGGGGTGTATCCTCTGGGGCCAACGTCCTGACTTTC.

The rearrangement uses TRBV25-1 and TRBJ1-2; a weak D match, TRBD1 (6 bases). Trimming shortened V by 3 bases and J by 8 bases, and 16 bases separated the two germline ends. Looked up from germline, CDR1 is MGHDK and CDR2 is SYGVNS. There are 14 residues in the CDR3. CDR3 sequence reads: CASSDPGTSGGYTF. The CDR3 bases are TGTGCCAGCAGTGACCCCGGGACATCGGGCGGCTACACCTTC.

This clone was recorded many times. The CDR3 sequence is CASSQLRDRVTF. The CDR3 DNA sequence: TGCGCCAGCAGCCAATTACGGGACAGGGTTACCTTC. The chain is built from TRBV4-3 and TRBJ1-2; 9 bases fit TRBD1. This CDR3 spans 12 amino acids. CDR1 and CDR2 from the germline V gene are LGHNA and YSLEER. Losses at the gene ends were 2 bases for V and 14 bases for J; bases not matched to a gene: 6.

The chain joins TRBV27 to TRBJ1-4; 10 positions match TRBD1. The CDR3 runs to 15 residues. The germline CDR1 and CDR2 sequences are MNHEY and SMNVEV (reference sequence). The V segment lost 5 bases and the J segment 7 bases; nucleotides outside the gene matches: 7. The CDR3 DNA follows: TGTGCCAGCAGTCCTAGGACAGGGGGAATTGAAAAACTGTTTTTT. This sequence encodes CASSPRTGGIEKLFF.

The J gene is TRBJ2-5, the V gene TRBV4-3; D is perhaps TRBD1 (5 bases). CDR3 length equals 15 residues. The V gene lost 1 base and the J gene lost 5 bases, with 14 bases spanning the gap. Germline V gene sequence: CDR1 LGHNA, CDR2 YSLEER. CDR3 sequence (DNA): TGCGCCAGCAGCCAAGGGGGCACGGTTGGGGAGACCCAGTACTTC. Translating gives CASSQGGTVGETQYF.

This sequence joins TRBV30 and TRBJ2-7; D perhaps matches TRBD1 (7 bases). This CDR3 spans 15 amino acids. Trimming removed 2 bases from V and 10 bases from J, with 24 bases in between. From germline, CDR1 is GTSNPN and CDR2 SVGIG (reference sequence). Written as DNA, the CDR3 is TGTGCCTGGAGTCCATCAGGGGGGCCCCGCCCCATCCAGTACTTC. As protein: CAWSPSGGPRPIQYF.

The chain links TRBV5-5 to TRBJ1-3; D is perhaps TRBD1 (5 bases). V was cut by 2 bases and J by 2 bases, with 11 bases left in between. Germline V gene data show CDR1 as SGHKS and CDR2 as YYEKEE (reference sequence). There are 15 residues in the CDR3. The CDR3 reads CASSLIVGAGNTIYF. CDR3 nucleotides: TGTGCCAGCAGCTTAATCGTAGGGGCTGGAAACACCATATATTTT.

A few counts support this clone. The chain recombines TRBV7-9 with TRBJ1-1; no clear D gene. The CDR3 length is 14 residues. Per the germline V gene, CDR1 is SEHNR and CDR2 is FQNEAQ (reference sequence). V was cut by 9 bases and J by 6 bases, with 20 bases left in between. CDR3 region: CASVVGYERSEAFF. DNA of the CDR3: TGTGCCAGTGTAGTTGGGTATGAGAGGTCTGAAGCTTTCTTT.

V usage is TRBV5-1 and J usage is TRBJ1-6; D call uncertain. Deletions cut 0 bases from V and 11 bases from J, with 9 bases between. This CDR3 spans 13 amino acids. Germline loops: CDR1 SGHRS, CDR2 YFSETQ. CDR3 DNA sequence: TGCGCCAGCAGCTTGGTAACATCTGCACCCCTCCACTTT. Protein product: CASSLVTSAPLHF.

There are a few counts of this clone. The V gene is TRBV11-1, the J gene TRBJ1-2; maybe TRBD1 (5 bases). The V end lost 5 bases, the J end lost 4 bases, and 14 bases lay between the germline ends. CDR3 length: 14 residues. CDR1 and CDR2 (germline): SGHAT, FQDESV (reference sequence). CDR3 in DNA: TGTGCCAGCAGCCCCCGGCAGGGCGGCTATGGCTACACCTTC. Protein product: CASSPRQGGYGYTF.

Note on this clone: One junction end disagrees with the germline gene, perhaps due to a read error. V gene TRBV7-9 combines with J gene TRBJ1-2, with 8 bases aligning to TRBD1. Germline V lookup: CDR1 SEHNR, CDR2 FQNEAQ (reference sequence). The length of the CDR3 is 13 residues. The DNA of the CDR3 is TGTTCCAGCAGACCGGGACAGGTCTCTGGCTACACCTTC. This gives the protein CSSRPGQVSGYTF.

The gene calls are TRBV7-8 and TRBJ2-5; weak D call: TRBD1 (5 bases). The germline CDR1 and CDR2 sequences are SGHVS and FQNEAQ. Deletions cut 5 bases from V and 7 bases from J, with 17 bases between. This CDR3 is built from 14 residues. This CDR3 reads CASSPGRILTTQYF. CDR3 bases: TGTGCCAGCAGCCCAGGGCGCATTTTGACGACCCAGTACTTC.

The chain links TRBV14 to TRBJ2-3, with 10 bases lining up with TRBD2. Germline CDR1 SGHDN, CDR2 FVKESK. J was trimmed by 4 bases and V by 6 bases; bases with no gene match: 10. CDR3 size: 16 residues. The CDR3 DNA sequence: TGTGCCAGCAGGGGACAGCGGGGGGGCCTCCCAGATACGCAGTATTTT. It codes for CASRGQRGGLPDTQYF.

This clone appeared many times. The chain uses TRBV10-3 and TRBJ2-1; TRBD1 aligns across 7 bases. Trimming at V came to 9 bases and at J to 8 bases, leaving 4 bases not matched to a gene. The CDR3 loop spans 11 amino acids. Germline CDR1 is ENHRY and CDR2 is SYGVKD. The CDR3 spells CAISDRDEQFF. The CDR3, as DNA: TGTGCCATATCCGACAGGGATGAGCAGTTCTTC.

This chain joins TRBV5-1 and TRBJ2-5; 9 bases are shared with TRBD1. Germline CDR1 and CDR2: SGHRS and YFSETQ. V shed 2 bases and J 5 bases; nucleotides not matched to a gene: 7. There are 15 residues in the CDR3. In nucleotides, the CDR3 is TGCGCCAGCAGCTTACAGACAGGGGGAAGGGAGACCCAGTACTTC. This codes for CASSLQTGGRETQYF.